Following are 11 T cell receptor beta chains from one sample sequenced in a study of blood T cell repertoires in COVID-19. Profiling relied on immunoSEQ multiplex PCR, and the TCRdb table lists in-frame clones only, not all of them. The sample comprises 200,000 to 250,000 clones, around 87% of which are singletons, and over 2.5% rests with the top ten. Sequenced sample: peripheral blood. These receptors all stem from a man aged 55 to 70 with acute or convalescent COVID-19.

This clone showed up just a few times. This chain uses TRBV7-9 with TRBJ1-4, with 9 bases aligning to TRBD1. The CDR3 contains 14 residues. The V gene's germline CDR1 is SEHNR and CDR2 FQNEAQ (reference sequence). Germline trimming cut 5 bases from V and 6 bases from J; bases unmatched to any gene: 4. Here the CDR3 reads CASSAQGADEKLFF. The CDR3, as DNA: TGTGCCAGCAGCGCACAGGGGGCAGATGAAAAACTGTTTTTT.

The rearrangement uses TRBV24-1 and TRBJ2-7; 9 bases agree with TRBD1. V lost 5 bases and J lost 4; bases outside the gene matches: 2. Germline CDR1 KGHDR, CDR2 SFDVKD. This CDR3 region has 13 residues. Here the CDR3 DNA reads TGTGCCACCAGTGCCGGACAGGGGTACGAGCAGTACTTC. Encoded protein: CATSAGQGYEQYF.

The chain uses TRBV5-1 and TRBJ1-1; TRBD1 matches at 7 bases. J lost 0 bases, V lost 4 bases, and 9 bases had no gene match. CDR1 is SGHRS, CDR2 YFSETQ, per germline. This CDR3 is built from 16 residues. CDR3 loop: CASSQQPTGMNTEAFF. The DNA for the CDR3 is TGCGCCAGCAGCCAACAACCGACAGGGATGAACACTGAAGCTTTCTTT.

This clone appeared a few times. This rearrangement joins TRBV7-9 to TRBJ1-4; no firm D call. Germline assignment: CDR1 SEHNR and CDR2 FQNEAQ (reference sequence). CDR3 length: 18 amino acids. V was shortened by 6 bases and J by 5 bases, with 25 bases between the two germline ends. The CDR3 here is CASSYSPVQSRRNEKLFF. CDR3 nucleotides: TGTGCCAGCAGTTATAGCCCCGTTCAATCCAGGAGGAATGAAAAACTGTTTTTT. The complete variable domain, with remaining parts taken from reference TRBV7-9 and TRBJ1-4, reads DTGVSQNPRHKITKRGQNVTFRCDPISEHNRLYWYRQTLGQGPEFLTYFQNEAQLEKSRLLSDRFSAERPKGSFSTLEIQRTEQGDSAMYLCASSYSPVQSRRNEKLFFGSGTQLSVL.

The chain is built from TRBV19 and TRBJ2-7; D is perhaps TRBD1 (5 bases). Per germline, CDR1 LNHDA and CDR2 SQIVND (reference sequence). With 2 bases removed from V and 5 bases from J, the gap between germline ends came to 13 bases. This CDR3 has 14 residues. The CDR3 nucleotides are TGTGCCAGTAGTATACTGCAGGGTGGCAACGAGCAGTACTTC. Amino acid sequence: CASSILQGGNEQYF.

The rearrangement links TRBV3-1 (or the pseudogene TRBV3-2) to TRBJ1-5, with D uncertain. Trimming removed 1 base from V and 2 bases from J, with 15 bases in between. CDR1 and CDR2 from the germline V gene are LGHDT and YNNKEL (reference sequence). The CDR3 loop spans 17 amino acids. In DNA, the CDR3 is TGTGCCAGCAGCCAAGGGAGCGGTGCCGGGGGCAATCAGCCCCAGCATTTT. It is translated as CASSQGSGAGGNQPQHF.

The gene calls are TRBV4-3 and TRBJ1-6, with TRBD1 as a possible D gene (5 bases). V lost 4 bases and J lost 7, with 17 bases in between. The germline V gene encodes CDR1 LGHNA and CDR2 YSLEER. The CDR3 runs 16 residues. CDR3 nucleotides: TGCGCCAGCAGCCTAACCCGGGACTCCGCGAATTCACCCCTCCACTTT. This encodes CASSLTRDSANSPLHF.

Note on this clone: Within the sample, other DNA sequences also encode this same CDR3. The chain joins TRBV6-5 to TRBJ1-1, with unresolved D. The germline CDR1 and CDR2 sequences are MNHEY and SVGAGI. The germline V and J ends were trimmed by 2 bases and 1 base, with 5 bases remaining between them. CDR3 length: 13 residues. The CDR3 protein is CASSYTGNTEAFF. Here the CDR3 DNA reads TGTGCCAGCAGTTACACGGGGAACACTGAAGCTTTCTTT.

CDR3 sequence: CASTSRRGNNSPLHF. The CDR3, as DNA: TGTGCCAGCACCTCTAGGAGAGGAAATAATTCACCCCTCCACTTT. This chain links TRBV7-2 with TRBJ1-6; D not certain. The V end lost 7 bases, the J end lost 5 bases, and 15 bases lay between the germline ends. The germline CDR1 and CDR2 sequences are SGHTA and FQGNSA. The length of the CDR3 is 15 residues.

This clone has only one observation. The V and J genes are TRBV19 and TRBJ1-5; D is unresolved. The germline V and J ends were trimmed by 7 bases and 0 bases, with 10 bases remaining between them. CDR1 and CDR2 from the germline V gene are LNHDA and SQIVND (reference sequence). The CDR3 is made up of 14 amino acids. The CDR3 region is CASKERYSNQPQHF. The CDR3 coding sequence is TGTGCCAGTAAAGAGCGATATAGCAATCAGCCCCAGCATTTT. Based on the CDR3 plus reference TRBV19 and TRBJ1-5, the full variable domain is DGGITQSPKYLFRKEGQNVTLSCEQNLNHDAMYWYRQDPGQGLRLIYYSQIVNDFQKGDIAEGYSVSREKKESFPLTVTSAQKNPTAFYLCASKERYSNQPQHFGDGTRLSIL.

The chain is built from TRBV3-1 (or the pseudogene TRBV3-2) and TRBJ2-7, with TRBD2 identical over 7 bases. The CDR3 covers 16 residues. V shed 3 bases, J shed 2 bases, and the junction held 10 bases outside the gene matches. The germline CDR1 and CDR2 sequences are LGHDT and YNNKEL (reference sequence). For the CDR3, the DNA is TGTGCCAGCAGCCACATGGGGGGGGAGATCCCCTACGAGCAGTACTTC. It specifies CASSHMGGEIPYEQYF.